This T cell receptor beta chain was documented in a study of cytomegalovirus exposure and HLA in healthy donors. General study points: A prior analysis recorded that most TCR beta V segments were productive about 90% or about 30% of the time. V- and J-gene trimming of TCR beta was linked (in a later analysis) to a missense DCLRE1C variant.

Comments on this clone: Its matching antigen is unknown.

PCR was performed using 60 Vbeta and 13 Jbeta primers. Repertoires were generated with immunoSEQ multiplex PCR, while TCRdb's copy carries only in-frame clones and drops some. Here the sample spans over 150,000 clones, 65% to 75% being singletons. Germline loops: CDR1 MRHNA, CDR2 SNTAGT. The CDR3 length is 14 residues. Trimming left V 0 bases short and J 3 bases short, with 8 bases between. The receptor was derived from a young man in good health and CMV-seronegative. The sample consisted of PBMCs. The chain recombines TRBV6-4 with TRBJ1-2; D perhaps matches TRBD1 (5 bases). CDR3 DNA: TGTGCCAGCAGTGACTCTGTAGGGGACTATGGCTACACCTTC. It is translated as CASSDSVGDYGYTF.